The 16 T cell receptor beta chains reported below all come from one sample, sequenced in a study of T cell responses to AZD1222 COVID-19 vaccine. Method: immunoSEQ multiplex PCR; TCRdb's copy keeps in-frame clones and lacks some. The sample shows 44,000 or so clones, under 85% of them seen only once. The input for sequencing was peripheral blood, taken on day 0 of AZD1222 vaccination. The source of these receptors is an adult in good health.

The chain joins TRBV5-1 to TRBJ2-1; the match to TRBD2 covers 7 bases. Germline CDR1 and CDR2: SGHRS and YFSETQ. The V gene end was trimmed by 4 bases and the J gene end by 9 bases; junction bases not matched to a gene: 13. The CDR3 extends over 15 amino acids. The CDR3 here is CASSPGTKIWGEQFF. The CDR3 DNA sequence: TGCGCCAGCAGCCCAGGGACTAAAATTTGGGGTGAGCAGTTCTTC.

This rearrangement joins TRBV11-2 to TRBJ1-6, with TRBD1 matching 8 bases. The CDR3 is 14 residues long. J gave up 9 bases and V 5 bases, and 6 bases lay outside the gene matches. Germline-derived CDR1 and CDR2 are SGHAT and FQNNGV. This CDR3 is CASSLAGGRSPLHF. The CDR3 DNA follows: TGTGCCAGCAGCCTCGCAGGGGGCCGTTCACCCCTCCACTTT.

The chain employs TRBV2 and TRBJ2-7, with 10 bases lining up with TRBD2. V was pared by 7 bases and J by 6 bases, with 6 bases of the junction left unmatched. Germline-derived CDR1 and CDR2 are SNHLY and FYNNEI. The CDR3 spans 13 residues. The CDR3 reads CASIWLAGAEQYF. CDR3 nucleotide sequence: TGTGCCAGCATCTGGCTAGCGGGAGCCGAGCAGTACTTC.

The J gene is TRBJ1-2, the V gene TRBV27, with 9 bases matching TRBD1. CDR3 length: 15 amino acids. Germline assignment: CDR1 MNHEY and CDR2 SMNVEV (reference sequence). With 2 bases clipped from V and 8 bases from J, the junction kept 9 bases outside the gene matches. CDR3 sequence reads: CASSLTGQGIAGYTF. For the CDR3, the DNA is TGTGCCAGCAGTTTAACCGGACAGGGGATCGCCGGCTACACCTTC.

The V gene is TRBV6-5, the J gene TRBJ2-5; D is unclear. V lost 3 bases, J lost 7 bases, and 12 bases lay in between. Germline V gene data show CDR1 as MNHEY and CDR2 as SVGAGI. The CDR3 consists of 13 residues. Written as DNA, the CDR3 is TGTGCCAGCAGTTATGGGATCCCAGGGACCCAGTACTTC. This translates into CASSYGIPGTQYF.

This chain uses TRBV6-6 with TRBJ1-5, with 9 bases fitting TRBD1. From germline, CDR1 is MNHNY and CDR2 SVGAGI (reference sequence). The CDR3 contains 16 residues. V shed 5 bases, J shed 1 base, and the junction held 6 bases outside the gene matches. CDR3 DNA: TGTGCCAGCAGTGTCGGACAGGGGTTGAGCAATCAGCCCCAGCATTTT. Its protein is CASSVGQGLSNQPQHF.

The chain links TRBV5-5 to TRBJ2-2, with 10 bases matching TRBD1. The CDR3 is made up of 16 amino acids. Germline-derived CDR1 and CDR2 are SGHKS and YYEKEE (reference sequence). Trimming removed 5 bases from V and 0 bases from J; junction bases left unmatched: 4. CDR3 nucleotide sequence: TGTGCCAGCAGTCGTGGACAGGGGGCGAACACCGGGGAGCTGTTTTTT. Amino acid sequence: CASSRGQGANTGELFF.

CDR3 DNA sequence: TGTGCCAGCAGTTTCCAAGGGGATACGCAGTATTTT. This sequence encodes CASSFQGDTQYF. This chain joins TRBV2 and TRBJ2-3, with no clear D. The CDR3 spans 12 residues. Deletions cut 5 bases from V and 6 bases from J, with 9 bases between. Germline V gene data show CDR1 as SNHLY and CDR2 as FYNNEI.

The gene calls are TRBV3-1 (or the pseudogene TRBV3-2) and TRBJ2-6; D is undetermined. Germline V gene sequence: CDR1 LGHDT, CDR2 YNNKEL (reference sequence). The CDR3 totals 17 residues. V lost 5 bases to trimming and J lost 0 bases, with 14 bases between them. CDR3 loop: CASSATYWGSGANVLTF. The CDR3 region has the DNA TGTGCCAGCAGCGCCACTTATTGGGGCTCTGGGGCCAACGTCCTGACTTTC.

The chain combines TRBV18 with TRBJ1-4; D is unresolved. Between the trimmed V and J ends, which lost 8 bases and 0 bases, there was a span of 7 bases. This CDR3 has 13 residues. Per the germline V gene, CDR1 is KGHSH and CDR2 is LQKENI. The CDR3 reads CASRYTTNEKLFF. Here the CDR3 DNA reads TGTGCCAGCCGCTATACAACTAATGAAAAACTGTTTTTT.

The chain carries TRBV12-5 and TRBJ2-2, with 8 bases lining up with TRBD1. Germline loops: CDR1 LGHNT, CDR2 FRNRAP. V lost 3 bases and J lost 0; bases outside the gene matches: 9. The CDR3 totals 18 residues. CDR3 region: CASGLSGTGRPNTGELFF. In nucleotides, the CDR3 is TGTGCTAGTGGTTTATCCGGGACAGGCCGCCCGAACACCGGGGAGCTGTTTTTT.

The rearrangement joins TRBV7-3 to TRBJ2-2; D is ambiguous. V was pared by 2 bases and J by 0 bases, with 10 bases between. The CDR3 consists of 16 residues. Germline CDR1 and CDR2: SGHTA and FQGTGA. The CDR3 region is CASSLEPNPNTGELFF. The CDR3 coding sequence is TGTGCCAGCAGCTTAGAGCCCAATCCGAACACCGGGGAGCTGTTTTTT.

This clone was detected only once. J is TRBJ2-3 and V is TRBV24-1, with a possible D match to TRBD1 (6 bases). Per germline, CDR1 KGHDR and CDR2 SFDVKD. The CDR3 is 11 residues long. With 10 bases removed from V and 14 bases from J, the gap between germline ends came to 18 bases. For the CDR3, the DNA is TGTGCCACGAATAAACAGGGTGAAATGTATTTT. Translating gives CATNKQGEMYF.

The J gene is TRBJ1-2, the V gene TRBV20-1; TRBD1 agrees at 8 bases. This CDR3 contains 13 residues. The ends lost 3 bases at V and 8 bases at J; junction bases unmatched: 8. Germline loops: CDR1 DFQATT, CDR2 SNEGSKA (reference sequence). As DNA, the CDR3 is TGCAGTGCTAGTCAGCAGGGGGCTAAGGGCTACACCTTC. It is translated as CSASQQGAKGYTF.

The rearrangement uses TRBV2 and TRBJ1-1, with D tentatively TRBD1 (6 bases). The germline V gene has CDR1 SNHLY and CDR2 FYNNEI. Between the trimmed V and J ends, which lost 6 bases and 5 bases, there was a span of 19 bases. The CDR3 contains 15 residues. CDR3 sequence reads: CASSEPQGRETEAFF. In nucleotides, the CDR3 is TGTGCCAGCAGCGAGCCCCAGGGGAGAGAGACTGAAGCTTTCTTT.

The chain is built from TRBV19 and TRBJ2-5; D might be TRBD1 (6 bases). Trimming left V 6 bases short and J 2 bases short, with 10 bases between. The germline V gene encodes CDR1 LNHDA and CDR2 SQIVND (reference sequence). The CDR3 runs 13 residues. The CDR3 loop reads CASRTGQQETQYF. Written as DNA, the CDR3 is TGTGCCAGTAGGACTGGACAGCAAGAGACCCAGTACTTC.